This T cell receptor (beta chain) is from a study of cytomegalovirus exposure and HLA in healthy donors. Concerning this clone: Its antigen is not identified.

General study findings and limits: Later analysis reportedly placed an Asian-associated ancestry cluster below the roughly 600-donor mean in N-insertions. Later analysis identified 16,000 or so TCR beta sequences associated with HLA alleles, using a false discovery rate threshold of 0.05.

Trimming took 5 bases from V and 10 from J; bases not matched to a gene: 8. Germline CDR1 and CDR2: MDHEN and SYDVKM. There are 13 residues in the CDR3. With 60 Vbeta and 13 Jbeta primers, the PCR was carried out. The protocol was immunoSEQ multiplex PCR, while the TCRdb copy is restricted to in-frame clones and leaves out a portion. This sample carries some 74,000 clones, around 82% of them seen once, and the ten largest clones take about 1.1%. This chain uses TRBV28 with TRBJ1-5, with 7 nucleotides matching TRBD1. Sequencing was performed on PBMCs. This TCR came from a male donor in good health and CMV-seronegative. The CDR3 nucleotides are TGTGCCAGCAGTATCAAACTAGGGGGCCCCCAGCATTTT. Its translation is CASSIKLGGPQHF.